Below, one T cell receptor (beta chain) is given with its context. The data were obtained in a study of radiation and T cells in renal cell carcinoma. Study as a whole: Nephrectomy followed 15 Gy stereotactic body radiation by 4 weeks.

The assay was immunoSEQ multiplex PCR, and TCRdb's table has in-frame clones only and misses some. Of 90,000 to 95,000 clones in the sample, approximately 80% were seen once. Time point indicated: baseline pretreatment blood. This sample's treatment: 15 Gy SBRT to primary tumor, nephrectomy 4 weeks later. Blood was sampled at baseline, 2 weeks and 4 weeks after SBRT. The patient's renal cell carcinoma had clear cell pathology. The V segment lost 4 bases and the J segment 6 bases; nucleotides outside the gene matches: 7. The CDR3 totals 14 residues. Germline CDR1 and CDR2: SGHAT and FQNNGV. The chain links TRBV11-2 to TRBJ2-7, with 9 bases identical to TRBD2. The specimen comprised blood, sampled from a patient whose treatment included radiotherapy and nephrectomy. The origin of this receptor is a man in his 60s with renal cell carcinoma. The CDR3 DNA reads TGTGCCAGCAGCTCCAAGGTAGCGGGAGTCGAGCAGTACTTC. Translating gives CASSSKVAGVEQYF.